The 5 T cell receptor beta chains reported below all come from one sample, sequenced in a study of identical twins. In TCRdb, the 5' RACE reads were re-called with MiXCR into one record per CDR3 protein. Among about 530,000 distinct CDR3 sequences listed, about 20% were seen once. This sample also belongs to another study, concerning yellow fever vaccine responses in identical twins.

Source material: CD4+ T cells sorted from blood. The origin of the receptors is a woman in her late teens or twenties in good health.

The chain links TRBV20-1 to TRBJ2-1; the D gene is possibly TRBD1 (5 bases). V dropped 3 bases and J dropped 6 bases, with 6 bases sitting between them. There are 11 residues in the CDR3. Germline CDR1 is DFQATT and CDR2 is SNEGSKA (reference sequence). The CDR3: CSASRGNEQFF. CDR3 nucleotides: TGCAGTGCTAGTAGGGGCAATGAGCAGTTCTTC.

The table lists this clonotype with a few counts. This CDR3 is CSAGDRGRGITEAFF. The CDR3 DNA is TGCAGTGCTGGGGACAGGGGGCGCGGAATCACTGAAGCTTTCTTT. V gene TRBV20-1 combines with J gene TRBJ1-1; 12 nucleotides line up with TRBD1. This CDR3 has 15 residues. V shed 5 bases and J 4 bases; nucleotides not matched to a gene: 8. Germline CDR1 is DFQATT and CDR2 is SNEGSKA (reference sequence).

The genes are TRBV5-1 and TRBJ2-2; 10 nucleotides line up with TRBD2. Germline V lookup: CDR1 SGHRS, CDR2 YFSETQ. This CDR3 has 16 residues. V lost 4 bases to trimming and J lost 2 bases; unmatched junction nucleotides: 5. The CDR3 here is CASSPPSGGNTGELFF. In DNA, the CDR3 is TGCGCCAGCAGCCCGCCTAGCGGGGGTAACACCGGGGAGCTGTTTTTT.

This clonotype was detected a few times. This chain links TRBV20-1 with TRBJ1-5; D remains ambiguous. The germline V gene has CDR1 DFQATT and CDR2 SNEGSKA (reference sequence). The CDR3 totals 14 residues. Between the trimmed V and J ends, which lost 0 bases and 4 bases, there was a span of 10 bases. The DNA of the CDR3 is TGCAGTGCTAGAGAGGCCAGTTATAATCAGCCCCAGCATTTT. This gives the protein CSAREASYNQPQHF.

This clonotype was counted only a few times. The V call is TRBV7-8, the J call TRBJ2-7; perhaps TRBD1 as D (6 bases). V lost 1 base and J lost 2, with 15 bases in between. Germline CDR1 is SGHVS and CDR2 is FQNEAQ. CDR3 size: 16 residues. The CDR3 bases are TGTGCCAGCAGCTTAGGAGTGCCAGGGGTCCCCTACGAGCAGTACTTC. Its translation: CASSLGVPGVPYEQYF.